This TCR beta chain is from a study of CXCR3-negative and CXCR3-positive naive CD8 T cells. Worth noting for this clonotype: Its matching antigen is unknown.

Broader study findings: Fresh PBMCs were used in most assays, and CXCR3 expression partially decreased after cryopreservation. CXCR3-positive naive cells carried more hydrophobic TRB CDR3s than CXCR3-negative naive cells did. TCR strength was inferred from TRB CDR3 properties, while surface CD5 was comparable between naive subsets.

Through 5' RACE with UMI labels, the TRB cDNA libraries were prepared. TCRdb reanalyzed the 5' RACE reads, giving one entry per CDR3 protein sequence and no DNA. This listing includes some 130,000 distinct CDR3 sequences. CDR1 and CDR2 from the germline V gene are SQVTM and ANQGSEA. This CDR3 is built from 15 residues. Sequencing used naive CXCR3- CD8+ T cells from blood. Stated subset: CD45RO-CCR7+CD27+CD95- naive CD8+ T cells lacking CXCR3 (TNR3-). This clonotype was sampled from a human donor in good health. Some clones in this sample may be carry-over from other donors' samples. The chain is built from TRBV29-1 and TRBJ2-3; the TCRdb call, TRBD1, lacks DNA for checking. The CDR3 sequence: CSVEGGRERADTQYF.